This entry features one T cell receptor (beta chain) sequence. As yet, its antigen is unknown. These data are taken from a study of T cell responses to AZD1222 COVID-19 vaccine. About the research overall: Both about-4-week and about-12-week second-dose recipients were combined. Whole-study results and caveats: Recipients of two AZD1222 doses showed rising Spike-specific TCR breadth and depth.

Libraries were prepared by immunoSEQ multiplex PCR; TCRdb keeps only in-frame clonotypes and omits some of them. The data show some 100,000 clones, about 88% seen once. The CDR3 sequence is 15 residues long. V lost 1 base and J lost 5; bases outside the gene matches: 3. Germline CDR1 and CDR2: SGHVS and FQNEAQ. The clonotype originates from an adult in good health. The source material was peripheral blood, sampled on day 0 of AZD1222 vaccination. The J gene is TRBJ2-5, the V gene TRBV7-8, with TRBD2 matching 11 bases. The CDR3 region has the DNA TGTGCCAGCAGCTTAGGGTCTAGCGGGGGGGAGACCCAGTACTTC. It specifies CASSLGSSGGETQYF.